This TCR beta chain was identified during a study of CD8 T cells in ankylosing spondylitis. Notes on the study in general: Several highly homologous variants made up a TCR beta motif, and this motif appeared characteristic of ankylosing spondylitis blood. Disease-linked clones reportedly concentrated significantly in matched ankylosing spondylitis synovial fluid.

This CDR3 has 15 residues. Germline CDR1 reads MNHNS; CDR2 reads SASEGT. The ends were cut back, 4 bases at V and 2 bases at J, with 14 bases in the middle. It was by quantitative 5'-RACE with molecular barcodes that TCR beta libraries were made. TCRdb reanalysed the 5' RACE reads using MiXCR and keeps one entry per CDR3 protein. Of a few hundred thousand distinct CDR3 sequences listed, around 18% are singletons. Notes on this clonotype: The antigen remains unidentified.

The V gene is TRBV6-1, the J gene TRBJ1-2, with D uncertain. This TCR derives from a male donor with ankylosing spondylitis or in good health (not recorded which). The sequencing sample was made of blood, either unsorted or a sorted T cell fraction (not recorded which). Here the CDR3 reads CASSGEMGANYGYTF. The DNA for the CDR3 is TGTGCCAGCAGTGGTGAAATGGGAGCGAACTATGGCTACACCTTC.